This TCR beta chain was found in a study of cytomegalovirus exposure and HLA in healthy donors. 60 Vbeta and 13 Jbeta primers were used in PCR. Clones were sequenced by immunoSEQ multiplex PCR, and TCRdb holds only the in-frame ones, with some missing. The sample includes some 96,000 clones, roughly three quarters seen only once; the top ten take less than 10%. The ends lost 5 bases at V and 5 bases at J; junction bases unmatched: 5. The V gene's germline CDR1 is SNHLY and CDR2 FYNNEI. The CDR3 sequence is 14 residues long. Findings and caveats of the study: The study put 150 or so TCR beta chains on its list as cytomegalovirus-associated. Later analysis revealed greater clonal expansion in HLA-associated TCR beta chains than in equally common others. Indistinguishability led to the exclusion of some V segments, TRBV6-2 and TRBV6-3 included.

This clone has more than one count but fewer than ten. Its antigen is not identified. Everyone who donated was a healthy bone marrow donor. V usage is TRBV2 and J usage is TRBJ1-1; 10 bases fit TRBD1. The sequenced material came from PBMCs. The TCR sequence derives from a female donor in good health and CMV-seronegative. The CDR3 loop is CASSLDRGQTEAFF. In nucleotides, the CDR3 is TGTGCCAGCAGTTTAGACAGGGGGCAGACTGAAGCTTTCTTT.